These 32 T cell receptor beta chains originate from one sample sequenced in a study of T-cell reconstitution after alpha-beta-depleted transplantation in children. Unique molecular identifiers were incorporated into the prepared TCRbeta library. One entry per CDR3 protein, called by TCRdb with MiXCR from the PCR reads. This table holds 750,000 to 950,000 distinct CDR3 sequences, roughly 16% found once. The sample in question was PBMCs, mostly from graft donor cells, obtained 360 days after TCRalphabeta/CD19-depleted stem cell transplant. These receptors all come from a male patient between 10 and 17 years old who had a stem cell transplant for acute lymphoblastic leukemia, so the T cells may come from the graft donor.

This clonotype was detected many times. The V gene is TRBV7-6, the J gene TRBJ2-5; D is ambiguous. The length of the CDR3 is 12 residues. Germline V gene sequence: CDR1 SGHVS, CDR2 FNYEAQ. V shed 2 bases and J shed 5 bases, with 6 bases lying between them. This chain's CDR3 is CASSLTVETQYF. For the CDR3, the DNA is TGTGCCAGCAGCTTAACTGTTGAGACCCAGTACTTC. The variable domain in full, with the rest retrieved from reference TRBV7-6 and TRBJ2-5, is GAGVSQSPRYKVTKRGQDVALRCDPISGHVSLYWYRQALGQGPEFLTYFNYEAQQDKSGLPNDRFSAERPEGSISTLTIQRTEQRDSAMYRCASSLTVETQYFGPGTRLLVL.

The chain links TRBV29-1 to TRBJ2-7, with D possibly being TRBD1 (6 bases). The length of the CDR3 is 14 residues. Germline V CDR1 and CDR2: SQVTM, ANQGSEA. The ends were cut back, 2 bases at V and 4 bases at J, with 15 bases in the middle. CDR3 protein: CSVETGTSGYEQYF. The CDR3 DNA reads TGCAGCGTTGAAACCGGGACAAGTGGATACGAGCAGTACTTC.

V usage is TRBV7-9 and J usage is TRBJ2-7; maybe TRBD2 (5 bases). The CDR3 is 16 amino acids. Germline-derived CDR1 and CDR2 are SEHNR and FQNEAQ (reference sequence). The V gene lost 6 bases and the J gene lost 0 bases, with 18 bases spanning the gap. CDR3 sequence (DNA): TGTGCCAGCAGTGCCCATATCGGGGTGAGCTCCTACGAGCAGTACTTC. Translated: CASSAHIGVSSYEQYF. Full variable domain (remainder filled in from reference TRBV7-9 and TRBJ2-7): DTGVSQNPRHKITKRGQNVTFRCDPISEHNRLYWYRQTLGQGPEFLTYFQNEAQLEKSRLLSDRFSAERPKGSFSTLEIQRTEQGDSAMYLCASSAHIGVSSYEQYFGPGTRLTVT.

The sample holds a few counts of this clonotype. V and J are TRBV20-1 and TRBJ1-1; D may be TRBD1 (6 bases). Trimming removed 2 bases at V and 4 bases at J, with 8 bases between. Germline CDR1 reads DFQATT; CDR2 reads SNEGSKA (reference sequence). The CDR3 consists of 12 residues. The CDR3 coding sequence is TGCAGTGCTAGAATGGGGGCCACTGAAGCTTTCTTT. It yields the protein CSARMGATEAFF.

This sequence joins TRBV29-1 and TRBJ2-5; 8 bases match TRBD2. V dropped 2 bases and J dropped 5; count of bases not matched to a gene: 7. Germline CDR1 is SQVTM and CDR2 is ANQGSEA. This CDR3 region has 14 residues. CDR3 nucleotides: TGCAGCGTTGAACTAGCGGGCGCCGAGGAGACCCAGTACTTC. This gives the protein CSVELAGAEETQYF.

The CDR3 region is CASSPRQGRGGNTGELFF. The CDR3 region has the DNA TGTGCCAGCAGCCCCCGACAGGGGAGGGGTGGGAACACCGGGGAGCTGTTTTTT. The rearrangement uses TRBV11-2 and TRBJ2-2; a weak D match, TRBD1 (8 bases). V was pared by 5 bases and J by 1 base, with 20 bases between. Germline V gene lookup returns CDR1 SGHAT and CDR2 FQNNGV. The CDR3 consists of 18 residues.

In this sample, this clonotype turned up a few times. The rearrangement links TRBV5-1 to TRBJ2-1; 9 nucleotides agree with TRBD2. J was trimmed by 1 base and V by 4 bases; bases with no gene match: 6. Germline V gene sequence: CDR1 SGHRS, CDR2 YFSETQ. CDR3 length: 16 amino acids. For the CDR3, the DNA is TGCGCCAGCAGCCCCGAGGGACTAGCATCCTACAATGAGCAGTTCTTC. It encodes CASSPEGLASYNEQFF. Full variable domain (missing parts from reference TRBV5-1 and TRBJ2-1): KAGVTQTPRYLIKTRGQQVTLSCSPISGHRSVSWYQQTPGQGLQFLFEYFSETQRNKGNFPGRFSGRQFSNSRSEMNVSTLELGDSALYLCASSPEGLASYNEQFFGPGTRLTVL.

This chain links TRBV4-1 with TRBJ2-7; the match to TRBD1 covers 9 bases. J lost 6 bases, V lost 3 bases, and 3 bases had no gene match. Germline V gene data show CDR1 as MGHRA and CDR2 as YSYEKL. The CDR3 runs to 13 residues. The CDR3 sequence: CASSQGQGVEQYF. The CDR3 DNA sequence: TGCGCCAGCAGCCAGGGACAGGGAGTCGAGCAGTACTTC.

There are a few counts of this clonotype. The rearrangement joins TRBV6-1 to TRBJ1-1, with unresolved D. This CDR3 is 13 amino acids long. Trimming cost V 6 bases and J 1 base, with 9 bases left between them. Germline CDR1 reads MNHNS; CDR2 reads SASEGT. CDR3 region: CASRDRENTEAFF. As DNA, the CDR3 is TGTGCCAGCAGAGATCGAGAGAACACTGAAGCTTTCTTT.

To note about this clonotype: A junction end diverges from the germline sequence, so it may reflect a read error. This chain joins TRBV4-2 and TRBJ2-5, with D perhaps TRBD1 or TRBD2 (5 bases each). Germline V CDR1 and CDR2: LGHNA, YNFKEQ. The CDR3 consists of 15 residues. The CDR3 nucleotides are TGTGCCATCAGCCAAGTGGACAATCGGGGAGAGACCCAGTACTTC. Its translation: CAISQVDNRGETQYF.

The sample holds many counts of this clonotype. This chain links TRBV29-1 with TRBJ2-7; the match to TRBD2 covers 8 bases. Trimming at V came to 4 bases and at J to 4 bases, leaving 3 bases not matched to a gene. Per germline, CDR1 SQVTM and CDR2 ANQGSEA. The CDR3 runs to 12 residues. The CDR3 DNA is TGCAGCGTTGCCCGGGGGGGTTACGAGCAGTACTTC. Its protein is CSVARGGYEQYF.

The V call is TRBV12-3 or TRBV12-4, the J call TRBJ2-7; TRBD2 matches 11 bases. There are 16 residues in the CDR3. After removal of 5 bases from V and 2 bases from J, the junction contained 8 bases not matched to a gene. CDR3 in DNA: TGTGCCAGCAGTCTAGAAGGACTAGCGGGCACCTACGAGCAGTACTTC. Translated, it gives CASSLEGLAGTYEQYF.

The rearrangement joins TRBV12-3 or TRBV12-4 to TRBJ1-5, with 8 bases fitting TRBD1. The CDR3 spans 13 residues. Germline trimming cut 5 bases from V and 7 bases from J; bases unmatched to any gene: 4. The CDR3 region is CASSQGAEQPQHF. CDR3 in DNA: TGTGCCAGCAGTCAGGGGGCGGAACAGCCCCAGCATTTT.

The J gene is TRBJ1-1, the V gene TRBV5-1; TRBD1 matches at 9 bases. Germline V gene data show CDR1 as SGHRS and CDR2 as YFSETQ. Losses at the gene ends were 3 bases for V and 5 bases for J; bases not matched to a gene: 5. The CDR3 runs to 14 residues. CDR3 nucleotides: TGCGCCAGCAGCTGGGCGGGGACAGGGACTGAAGCTTTCTTT. Residues: CASSWAGTGTEAFF.

This clonotype was seen a few times. V is TRBV24-1 and J is TRBJ1-1; 9 bases are shared with TRBD1. The V gene's germline CDR1 is KGHDR and CDR2 SFDVKD. V lost 7 bases to trimming and J lost 2 bases; unmatched junction nucleotides: 4. The CDR3 is 14 residues long. The CDR3 here is CATRGTGINTEAFF. As DNA, the CDR3 is TGTGCCACCAGGGGGACAGGGATTAACACTGAAGCTTTCTTT.

The chain recombines TRBV3-1 with TRBJ2-1; possibly TRBD1 for D (5 bases). This CDR3 spans 15 amino acids. The germline V gene has CDR1 LGHDT and CDR2 YNNKEL (reference sequence). The V gene lost 3 bases and the J gene lost 8 bases, with 17 bases spanning the gap. The CDR3 here is CASSQPDRLWDEQFF. As DNA, the CDR3 is TGTGCCAGCAGCCAGCCCGACAGATTGTGGGATGAGCAGTTCTTC.

With respect to this clonotype: The CDR3 does not close with the conserved phenylalanine or tryptophan, likely indicating a read error. The chain has TRBV7-3 and TRBJ1-1; D may be TRBD1 (5 bases). Germline CDR1 reads SGHTA; CDR2 reads FQGTGA. The CDR3 loop spans 16 amino acids. V lost 2 bases to trimming and J lost 4 bases, with 17 bases between them. CDR3: CASSLYLSRVGTEAFI. The DNA for the CDR3 is TGTGCCAGCAGCTTATACCTGAGCAGGGTAGGCACTGAAGCTTTCATT.

This clonotype was seen more than once but under ten times. The chain is built from TRBV27 and TRBJ2-1, with TRBD1 matching 7 bases. The germline V gene has CDR1 MNHEY and CDR2 SMNVEV (reference sequence). The CDR3 is 15 amino acids. J gave up 4 bases and V 10 bases, and 13 bases lay outside the gene matches. The CDR3 loop reads CATNRGGARYNEQFF. DNA for the CDR3: TGTGCCACCAACAGAGGGGGCGCCCGTTACAATGAGCAGTTCTTC.

The chain links TRBV7-8 to TRBJ2-2; TRBD2 aligns across 8 bases. Germline CDR1 is SGHVS and CDR2 is FQNEAQ. V lost 4 bases and J lost 0; bases outside the gene matches: 10. The CDR3 sequence is 18 residues long. This chain's CDR3 is CASSYSRGGRTNTGELFF. The DNA for the CDR3 is TGTGCCAGCAGCTACTCGAGGGGCGGGAGGACGAACACCGGGGAGCTGTTTTTT.

This clonotype was seen more than once but under ten times. V is TRBV5-1 and J is TRBJ2-5; 7 bases line up with TRBD1. This CDR3 has 13 residues. Germline CDR1 reads SGHRS; CDR2 reads YFSETQ. The V and J ends lost 5 bases and 4 bases, in that order; junction bases with no gene match: 5. CDR3 bases: TGCGCCAGCAGTATTGACAGGGCAGAGACCCAGTACTTC. This encodes CASSIDRAETQYF. Variable domain in full (rest from reference TRBV5-1 and TRBJ2-5): KAGVTQTPRYLIKTRGQQVTLSCSPISGHRSVSWYQQTPGQGLQFLFEYFSETQRNKGNFPGRFSGRQFSNSRSEMNVSTLELGDSALYLCASSIDRAETQYFGPGTRLLVL.

The chain uses TRBV7-8 and TRBJ2-7; D is ambiguous. The CDR3 contains 11 residues. The V and J ends lost 4 bases and 3 bases respectively, with 4 bases between them. The germline V gene has CDR1 SGHVS and CDR2 FQNEAQ. CDR3 nucleotides: TGTGCCAGCAGCTGGCACTACGAGCAGTACTTC. It yields the protein CASSWHYEQYF.

On this clonotype itself: This may arise from a read error, as a much more abundant clone is one base away. The chain employs TRBV15 and TRBJ2-1; perhaps TRBD2 as D (6 bases). The CDR3 contains 19 residues. CDR1 LNHNV and CDR2 YYDKDF come from the germline V gene (reference sequence). V was shortened by 0 bases and J by 5 bases, with 23 bases between the two germline ends. This CDR3 reads CATSRDTVVRAGDNNEQFF. The CDR3 nucleotides are TGTGCCACCAGCAGAGATACCGTGGTAAGAGCGGGCGACAACAATGAGCAGTTCTTC.

V gene TRBV5-1 combines with J gene TRBJ2-1, with D uncertain. Germline assignment: CDR1 SGHRS and CDR2 YFSETQ. There are 15 residues in the CDR3. Trimming took off 1 base at V and 8 bases at J, with 16 bases between the two ends. CDR3 sequence: CASSLSQASLDEQFF. CDR3 bases: TGCGCCAGCAGCTTGTCACAAGCTAGTCTCGATGAGCAGTTCTTC.

This clonotype was detected only a few times. CDR3 sequence: CASSQVVEGSYEQYF. For the CDR3, the DNA is TGCGCCAGCAGCCAAGTGGTCGAGGGGTCCTACGAGCAGTACTTC. The rearrangement joins TRBV4-1 to TRBJ2-7; D tentatively reads TRBD1 or TRBD2 (5 bases each). V was clipped by 1 base and J by 1 base, with 11 bases between them. CDR3 length equals 15 residues. Looked up from germline, CDR1 is MGHRA and CDR2 is YSYEKL.

This clonotype was found a few times. The chain couples TRBV5-1 to TRBJ2-5, with 8 positions matching TRBD1. This CDR3 spans 14 amino acids. The V and J ends lost 4 bases and 5 bases, in that order; junction bases with no gene match: 7. Looked up from germline, CDR1 is SGHRS and CDR2 is YFSETQ. The CDR3 protein is CASSPRQGWETQYF. CDR3 sequence (DNA): TGCGCCAGCAGCCCAAGACAGGGGTGGGAGACCCAGTACTTC. The full variable domain, in which reference TRBV5-1 and TRBJ2-5 provide the parts outside the CDR3, is KAGVTQTPRYLIKTRGQQVTLSCSPISGHRSVSWYQQTPGQGLQFLFEYFSETQRNKGNFPGRFSGRQFSNSRSEMNVSTLELGDSALYLCASSPRQGWETQYFGPGTRLLVL.

This clonotype was seen more than once but under ten times. The chain is built from TRBV5-1 and TRBJ2-2; TRBD1 or TRBD2 may be the D gene (6 bases each). The CDR3 sequence is 13 residues long. The V gene lost 2 bases and the J gene lost 7 bases, with 9 bases spanning the gap. Germline CDR1 and CDR2: SGHRS and YFSETQ. CDR3 nucleotide sequence: TGCGCCAGCAGCTTTGGGGGGCTCGGGGAGCTGTTTTTT. Amino acid sequence: CASSFGGLGELFF.

V usage is TRBV18 and J usage is TRBJ2-7; the D gene is possibly TRBD1 (6 bases). CDR1 is KGHSH and CDR2 is LQKENI in the germline V gene. The CDR3 covers 15 residues. V lost 4 bases and J lost 3, with 16 bases in between. The chain's CDR3 is CASSLTGQRGYEQYF. The CDR3 nucleotides are TGTGCCAGCTCACTGACAGGACAAAGGGGCTACGAGCAGTACTTC.

This chain connects TRBV27 to TRBJ2-7; D gene unclear. Germline V gives CDR1 MNHEY, CDR2 SMNVEV (reference sequence). V was cut by 5 bases and J by 2 bases, with 19 bases left in between. CDR3 length: 16 amino acids. CDR3: CASSLLSRSSTYEQYF. As DNA, the CDR3 is TGTGCCAGCAGTCTCCTATCACGGTCGTCGACCTACGAGCAGTACTTC.

V is TRBV9 and J is TRBJ2-7; D is unclear. The germline V gene has CDR1 SGDLS and CDR2 YYNGEE. This CDR3 comprises 13 residues. V was pared by 4 bases and J by 0 bases, with 8 bases between. Here the CDR3 DNA reads TGTGCCAGCAGCAGTACAACCTCCTACGAGCAGTACTTC. Translation gives CASSSTTSYEQYF.

This clonotype was seen a handful of times. The chain uses TRBV3-1 and TRBJ2-7; D remains ambiguous. Trimming cost V 1 base and J 3 bases, with 7 bases left between them. The length of the CDR3 is 13 residues. Germline V gene data show CDR1 as LGHDT and CDR2 as YNNKEL (reference sequence). The CDR3 reads CASSQVTYYEQYF. DNA of the CDR3: TGTGCCAGCAGCCAAGTCACATACTACGAGCAGTACTTC.

The J gene is TRBJ2-7, the V gene TRBV19; 11 nucleotides align to TRBD1. Trimming cost V 7 bases and J 3 bases; bases outside gene matches: 5. CDR1 LNHDA and CDR2 SQIVND come from the germline V gene (reference sequence). The CDR3 has 14 amino acids. In nucleotides, the CDR3 is TGTGCCAGTACCGCCGGGACAGGGGGCTACGAGCAGTACTTC. As protein: CASTAGTGGYEQYF. Full variable domain (rest looked up from reference TRBV19 and TRBJ2-7): DGGITQSPKYLFRKEGQNVTLSCEQNLNHDAMYWYRQDPGQGLRLIYYSQIVNDFQKGDIAEGYSVSREKKESFPLTVTSAQKNPTAFYLCASTAGTGGYEQYFGPGTRLTVT.

This clonotype was detected a few times. CDR3 in amino acids: CATSREAAAGDTDTQYF. The CDR3 DNA reads TGTGCCACCAGCAGAGAGGCGGCGGCGGGAGACACAGATACGCAGTATTTT. The rearrangement links TRBV15 to TRBJ2-3, with TRBD2 matching 7 bases. The CDR3 length is 17 residues. CDR1 and CDR2 (germline): LNHNV, YYDKDF (reference sequence). J lost 2 bases, V lost 0 bases, and 8 bases had no gene match.